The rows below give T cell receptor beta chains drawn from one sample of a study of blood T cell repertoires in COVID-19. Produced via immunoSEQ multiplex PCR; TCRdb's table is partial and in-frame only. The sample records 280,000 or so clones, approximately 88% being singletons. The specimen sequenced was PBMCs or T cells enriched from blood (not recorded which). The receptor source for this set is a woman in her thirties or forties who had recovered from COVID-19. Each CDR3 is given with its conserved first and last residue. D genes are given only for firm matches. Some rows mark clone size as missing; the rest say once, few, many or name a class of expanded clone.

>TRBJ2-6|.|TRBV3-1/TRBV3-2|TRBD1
TGTGCCAGCAGCCAAGATAGGAGGGGGACAGGGGTAACTGGGGCCAACGTCCTGACTTTC
CASSQDRRGTGVTGANVLTF
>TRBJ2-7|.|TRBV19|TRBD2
TGTGCCAGTAGTGACAGGACTAGCGGGTCCCCCCACTCCTACGAGCAGTACTTC
CASSDRTSGSPHSYEQYF
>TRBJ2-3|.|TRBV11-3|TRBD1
TGTGCCAGCAGCGTTGGACAGGGGACAGATACGCAGTATTTT
CASSVGQGTDTQYF
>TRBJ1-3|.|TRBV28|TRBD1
TGTGCCAGCAGCCCGGCCTACGACAGGGGCGGGAGAAACACCATATATTTT
CASSPAYDRGGRNTIYF
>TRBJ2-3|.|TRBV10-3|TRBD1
TGTGCCATCAGTGAGGGACAGGGAACAGATACGCAGTATTTT
CAISEGQGTDTQYF
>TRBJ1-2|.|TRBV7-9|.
TGTGCCAGCAGAACGGACCAGGGCCGGGGGTACTATGGCTACACCTTC
CASRTDQGRGYYGYTF
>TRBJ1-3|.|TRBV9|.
TGTGCCAGCAGCTCTACACGGAGTGGAAACACCATATATTTT
CASSSTRSGNTIYF
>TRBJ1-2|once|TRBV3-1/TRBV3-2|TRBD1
TGTGCCAGCAGCCCGGGACAGGCCGGGGGCTATGGCTACACCTTC
CASSPGQAGGYGYTF
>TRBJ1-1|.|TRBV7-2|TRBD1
TGTGCCAGCAGCGTACGACAGGGGAACACTGAAGCTTTCTTT
CASSVRQGNTEAFF
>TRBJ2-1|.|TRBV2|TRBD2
TGTGCCAGCAGTGGGGCTAGCGGGAGCCAGAACAATGAGCAGTTCTTC
CASSGASGSQNNEQFF
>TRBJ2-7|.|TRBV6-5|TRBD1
TGTGCCAGCAGTCGTACAGGGGCTTCGTCCTACGAGCAGTACTTC
CASSRTGASSYEQYF
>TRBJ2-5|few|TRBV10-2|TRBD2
TGCGCCAGCAGTGTAGGGACTAGCGGGACCCAAGAGACCCAGTACTTC
CASSVGTSGTQETQYF
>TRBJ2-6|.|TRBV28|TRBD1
TGTGCCAGCAGCCGCGACAGGGCTGGGGCCAACGTCCTGACTTTC
CASSRDRAGANVLTF
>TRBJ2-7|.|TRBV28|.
TGTGCCAGCGTCAGCGGTTCGACCATCCACGAGCAGTACTTC
CASVSGSTIHEQYF
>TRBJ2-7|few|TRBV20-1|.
TGCAGTGCTAGACTAGCCTACGAGCAGTACTTC
CSARLAYEQYF
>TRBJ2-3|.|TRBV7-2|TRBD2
TGTGCCAGCAGCTTCAAGGGCGGGAGGAGCACAGATACGCAGTATTTT
CASSFKGGRSTDTQYF
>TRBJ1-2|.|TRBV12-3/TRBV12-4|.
TGTGCCAGCAGCGCACTACTGCTTAGCTACACCTTC
CASSALLLSYTF
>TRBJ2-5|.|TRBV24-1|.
TGTGCCACCAGTGATCCCGGGGGCAGGGGGGAGACCCAGTACTTC
CATSDPGGRGETQYF
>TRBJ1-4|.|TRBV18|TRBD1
TGTGCCAGCTCCCGTCGGACAGGGTCGATGGAAAAACTGTTTTTT
CASSRRTGSMEKLFF
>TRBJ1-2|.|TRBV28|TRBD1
TGTGCCAGCAGACGAAGTTTAAGGGGGCAGGGGGGCTACACCTTC
CASRRSLRGQGGYTF
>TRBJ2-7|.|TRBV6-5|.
TGTGCCAGCAGTACTGGAGGGCCTTCCTACGAGCAGTACTTC
CASSTGGPSYEQYF
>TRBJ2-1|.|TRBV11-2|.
TGTGCCAGCAGCTTAGGGCCCCAAGGGGCGCTTATTAATAGTGAGCAGTTCTTC
CASSLGPQGALINSEQFF
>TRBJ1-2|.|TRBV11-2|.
TGTGCCAGCAGCTTAGAGGTCCGGGTTGGCTACACCTTC
CASSLEVRVGYTF
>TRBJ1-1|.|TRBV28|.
TGTGCCAGCAGCCGAGGGCCAGTTGGTTTTGAAGCTTTCTTT
CASSRGPVGFEAFF
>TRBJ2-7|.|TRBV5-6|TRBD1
TGTGCCAGCAGCTGGGACAGAGAGACCTACGAGCAGTACTTC
CASSWDRETYEQYF
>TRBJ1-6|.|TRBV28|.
TGTGCCAGCAGTGCGGACAGAGATTCACCCCTCCACTTT
CASSADRDSPLHF
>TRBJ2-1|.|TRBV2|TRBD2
TGTGCCGGGGGACTAGCGGGAGGCGATGAGCAGTTCTTC
CAGGLAGGDEQFF
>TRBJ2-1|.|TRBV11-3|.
TGTGCCAGCAGCTTAGGAGGGGGCGGGATAAATGAGCAGTTCTTC
CASSLGGGGINEQFF
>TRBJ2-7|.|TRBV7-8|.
TGTGCCAGCATCCCGGCGAGGAGGGGTTTTAACTACGAGCAGTACTTC
CASIPARRGFNYEQYF
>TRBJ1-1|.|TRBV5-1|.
TGCGCCAGCAGCTTGGCCGGGAGATACACTGAAGCTTTCTTT
CASSLAGRYTEAFF
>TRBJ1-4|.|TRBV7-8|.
TGTGCCAGCAGCTTAGTGGGGAGCCAAAATGAAAAACTGTTTTTT
CASSLVGSQNEKLFF
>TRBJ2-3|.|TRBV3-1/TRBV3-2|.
TGTGCCAGCAGCAGCGCGGCAGATACGCAGTATTTT
CASSSAADTQYF